This is a list of T cell receptor beta chains from one sample in a study. MiXCR, applied by TCRdb to the RT-PCR reads, yields one record per CDR3 protein. The data hold about 680,000 distinct CDR3 sequences, with around 14% observed a single time. The sequenced sample consisted of memory CD4+ T cells from blood. These receptors were obtained from a female donor in good health, serving as a healthy control. Both conserved end residues are part of each CDR3. A D gene is named only where the DNA matches it firmly. Size tells how often a clone was seen (once, few, many) or the class of an expanded clone, and some rows leave it out.

CDR3 DNA,CDR3 protein,D gene,V gene,J gene,clone size
TGCAGTGCTATGGGGACTAGCGGGGGGGTGACAGATACGCAGTATTTT,CSAMGTSGGVTDTQYF,TRBD2,TRBV20-1,TRBJ2-3,many
TGCAGTGCGGGGATGACTAGCGTAGCAGAGACCCAGTACTTC,CSAGMTSVAETQYF,TRBD2,TRBV20-1,TRBJ2-5,few
TGTGCCAGCAGTCAGGAGCACCAAGAGACCCAGTACTTC,CASSQEHQETQYF,.,TRBV6-1,TRBJ2-5,.
TGTGCCAGCGTTTGGACTAGCGGTAGCACAGATACGCAGTATTTT,CASVWTSGSTDTQYF,TRBD2,TRBV2,TRBJ2-3,few
TGCGCCAGCAGCGTCGTATCGGACTCTGGCTACACCTTC,CASSVVSDSGYTF,.,TRBV5-1,TRBJ1-2,few
TGCGCCAGCAGCAAGCAGGTAGACAACTATGGCTACACCTTC,CASSKQVDNYGYTF,.,TRBV5-1,TRBJ1-2,many
TGTGCCTGGCAGGGGCTGACTCTGGGCAATGAGCAGTTCTTC,CAWQGLTLGNEQFF,.,TRBV28,TRBJ2-1,few
TGTGCCTCGATGCTAGCGGGTATAAGCTCCTACAATGAGCAGTTCTTC,CASMLAGISSYNEQFF,TRBD2,TRBV12-3/TRBV12-4,TRBJ2-1,.
TGCGCCAGCAGTGAATGGGCAGGTCAGGACGAGCAGTACTTC,CASSEWAGQDEQYF,.,TRBV10-2,TRBJ2-7,few
TGTGCCAGCAGCCCAGGGGTTACCAAACAAGAGACCCAGTACTTC,CASSPGVTKQETQYF,.,TRBV3-1,TRBJ2-5,few
TGTGCCAGCAGCCTATTAGGACAGACCTACGAGCAGTACTTC,CASSLLGQTYEQYF,.,TRBV6-1,TRBJ2-7,many
TGTGCCAGCAGTTTGATCATTGGGGGGATGAGGACCGGGGAGCTGTTTTTT,CASSLIIGGMRTGELFF,.,TRBV12-3/TRBV12-4,TRBJ2-2,.
TGCAGTGCTCGCCCTGGAGGGACGGGGGGGCAGTACAATGAGCAGTTCTTC,CSARPGGTGGQYNEQFF,TRBD2,TRBV20-1,TRBJ2-1,many
TGCAGTGCTCCAGGCGACTCCCGTTACGAGCAGTACTTC,CSAPGDSRYEQYF,.,TRBV20-1,TRBJ2-7,many
TGTGCCAGCAGCTTAGAACTTCCCCTAGGGGGACTTTCCACAGATACGCAGTATTTT,CASSLELPLGGLSTDTQYF,.,TRBV7-2,TRBJ2-3,few
TGCAGTGCTAGCCCTAGCGGGAGAAAAGATACGCAGTATTTT,CSASPSGRKDTQYF,TRBD2,TRBV20-1,TRBJ2-3,few
TGTGCCAGCTCACCACCGGCCGGGAAAAACACTGAAGCTTTCTTT,CASSPPAGKNTEAFF,.,TRBV18,TRBJ1-1,few
TGTGCCAGCAGTCCATTACAGGCGACAGATACGCAGTATTTT,CASSPLQATDTQYF,.,TRBV27,TRBJ2-3,few
TGTGCCAGCAGCTTAGCGGAGGGGTGGAATTCACCCCTCCACTTT,CASSLAEGWNSPLHF,.,TRBV7-2,TRBJ1-6,few
TGTGCCAGCAGGCGGACAGGGGGACGGGGTGGCTACACCTTC,CASRRTGGRGGYTF,TRBD1,TRBV2,TRBJ1-2,few
TGTGCCAGCAGTTTGACGCAGGGAGTGGGCTACACCTTC,CASSLTQGVGYTF,.,TRBV12-3/TRBV12-4,TRBJ1-2,many
TGTGCCAGCAGTTTGGGGGACACGAGATTTTCCTACGAGCAGTACTTC,CASSLGDTRFSYEQYF,.,TRBV12-3/TRBV12-4,TRBJ2-7,many
TGTGCCACCAGCGGTTTCAGGGGAGGCCAAGAGACCCAGTACTTC,CATSGFRGGQETQYF,.,TRBV15,TRBJ2-5,.
TGTGCCAGCAGCCTGGGGGTCGCTGCGCCCCAGCATTTT,CASSLGVAAPQHF,.,TRBV3-1,TRBJ1-5,.
TGTGCCAGCAGCTTAGCGGGTCGGCAGGGCTACGAGCAGTACTTC,CASSLAGRQGYEQYF,.,TRBV7-2,TRBJ2-7,few
TGTGCCAGCAGCGGAGACCCGTTTGGTGAGCAGTTCTTC,CASSGDPFGEQFF,.,TRBV9,TRBJ2-1,.
TGCGCCAGCAGCGAGGGACTAGCGGGAGCCCTCTTGACGATCTTC,CASSEGLAGALLTIF,TRBD2,TRBV5-1,TRBJ2-1,many
TGTGCCAGCAGCTTATCCGTGGGGGGATTCTCCTACGAGCAGTACTTC,CASSLSVGGFSYEQYF,.,TRBV6-1,TRBJ2-7,.
TGTGGGAGCTACGACAGGGGAGGATCGTATGGCTACACCTTC,CGSYDRGGSYGYTF,TRBD1,TRBV19,TRBJ1-2,.
TGTGCCAGCAGTTACGCGACAGGGGCAAATCAGCCCCAGCATTTT,CASSYATGANQPQHF,TRBD1,TRBV6-2/TRBV6-3,TRBJ1-5,.
TGTGCCAGCAGCTTAGCGCTAGGGCAGGGGGCCGTGGCCCAGCATTTT,CASSLALGQGAVAQHF,TRBD1,TRBV7-9,TRBJ1-5,few
TGTGCCAGCAGGGCGTTACAGGGAGATTTCGGAAACACCATATATTTT,CASRALQGDFGNTIYF,.,TRBV6-1,TRBJ1-3,.
TGTGCCAGCAGTTACTGGGGACAGGGTACTGAAGCTTTCTTT,CASSYWGQGTEAFF,TRBD1,TRBV6-5,TRBJ1-1,.
TGTGCCAGCAGCAGACGACGGACTGCCCGGGGTGAGCAGTTCTTC,CASSRRRTARGEQFF,.,TRBV13,TRBJ2-1,.
TGTGCCAGCAGCTTAAGGTCCTCAACCCTAGCGGGGGTAGGGAATGAGCAGTTCTTC,CASSLRSSTLAGVGNEQFF,TRBD2,TRBV7-2,TRBJ2-1,many
TGTGCCAGCAGTGGAGCGGCAGCCAGCTACGAGCAGTACTTC,CASSGAAASYEQYF,.,TRBV2,TRBJ2-7,.
TGTGCCAGCAGCTTAGCTTCCGCGGGCACTGAAGCTTTCTTT,CASSLASAGTEAFF,.,TRBV7-9,TRBJ1-1,.
TGCAGTGCTAAGGACAGTAGAGACATTCAGTACTTC,CSAKDSRDIQYF,.,TRBV20-1,TRBJ2-4,many
TGCAGTGCTTCCGGGAGCATTATTGGTGAGCAGTTCTTC,CSASGSIIGEQFF,.,TRBV20-1,TRBJ2-1,many
TGCGCCAGCAGCCAAGAAGGAATGCGGGAGGTGAGGCAGTATTTT,CASSQEGMREVRQYF,TRBD2,TRBV4-3,TRBJ2-3,many
TGTGCCAGCAGTTACGGGCCCCAGCATTTT,CASSYGPQHF,.,TRBV6-5,TRBJ1-5,many
TGTGCCAGCTCAGGGGGGAAATCCTACAATGAGCAGTTCTTC,CASSGGKSYNEQFF,.,TRBV27,TRBJ2-1,.
TGCAGTGCTAAACCTGGGACTAGCGACGAGCAGTACTTC,CSAKPGTSDEQYF,TRBD2,TRBV20-1,TRBJ2-7,.
TGTGCCAGCAGCAAACCAGTAGGGGGCGAGACCCAGTACTTC,CASSKPVGGETQYF,TRBD1,TRBV5-4,TRBJ2-5,.
TGTGCCACCAGTGATAAGACAGGGTTTGGTGAAAAACTGTTTTTT,CATSDKTGFGEKLFF,TRBD1,TRBV24-1,TRBJ1-4,.
TGTGCCAGCACCTTTAGCGGGGGGGCCGAGGATACGCAGTATTTT,CASTFSGGAEDTQYF,TRBD2,TRBV9,TRBJ2-3,few
TGTGCCAGCCCTCCCCGGACAGGAGACCAGTCTGAAGCTTTCTTT,CASPPRTGDQSEAFF,TRBD1,TRBV28,TRBJ1-1,.
TGTGCCAGCAGTGACAGTTTGAACACTGAAGCTTTCTTT,CASSDSLNTEAFF,.,TRBV12-3/TRBV12-4,TRBJ1-1,many
TGCAGTGCTAGAGAGTCTAGCAAGGAGACCCAGTACTTC,CSARESSKETQYF,.,TRBV20-1,TRBJ2-5,.
TGTGCCAGCAGTTTGGCCCTCCATTCGTACGAGCAGTACTTC,CASSLALHSYEQYF,.,TRBV12-3/TRBV12-4,TRBJ2-7,.
TGTGCCAGCAGCTTAGGACCTATCTCTGGAAACACCATATATTTT,CASSLGPISGNTIYF,.,TRBV5-5,TRBJ1-3,.
TGTGCCAGCAGCACCCAGCGGAACACCGGGGAGCTGTTTTTT,CASSTQRNTGELFF,.,TRBV11-2,TRBJ2-2,.
TGCAGTGCTGCTCCAACAGGGGTGGGCCACTATGGCTACACCTTC,CSAAPTGVGHYGYTF,TRBD1,TRBV20-1,TRBJ1-2,many
TGTGCCTGGAGTACGGGACAGGGGCACTACGAGCAGTACTTC,CAWSTGQGHYEQYF,TRBD1,TRBV30,TRBJ2-7,.
TGTGCCAGCAGTTTATCTATTACTCTTAACTATGGCTACACCTTC,CASSLSITLNYGYTF,.,TRBV27,TRBJ1-2,.